Each of the 18 T cell receptor beta chains below was sequenced from the same sample in a study of neurological immune-mediated disorders. TCRdb re-called the 5' RACE reads through MiXCR, storing one row per CDR3 protein. Of more than 75,000 distinct CDR3 sequences in the sample, 10% were seen once. Specimen: PBMCs. These receptors all come from a man aged 35-49 years in good health.

The table lists this clonotype with many counts. The chain joins TRBV7-3 to TRBJ1-1; D is unclear. The CDR3 runs to 13 residues. V lost 0 bases and J lost 3, with 5 bases in between. From germline, CDR1 is SGHTA and CDR2 FQGTGA. The CDR3 DNA reads TGTGCCAGCAGCTTAACCAGAGACACTGAAGCTTTCTTT. Protein sequence: CASSLTRDTEAFF.

This clonotype was seen ten or more times. This chain links TRBV5-1 with TRBJ2-1, with 8 bases matching TRBD2. The CDR3 is 14 residues long. J gave up 3 bases and V 6 bases, and 5 bases lay outside the gene matches. Germline V lookup: CDR1 SGHRS, CDR2 YFSETQ. CDR3 nucleotide sequence: TGCGCCAGCAATGGCGGGGGGCTCTACAATGAGCAGTTCTTC. It specifies CASNGGGLYNEQFF. The entire variable domain, with the rest obtained from reference TRBV5-1 and TRBJ2-1, is as follows: KAGVTQTPRYLIKTRGQQVTLSCSPISGHRSVSWYQQTPGQGLQFLFEYFSETQRNKGNFPGRFSGRQFSNSRSEMNVSTLELGDSALYLCASNGGGLYNEQFFGPGTRLTVL.

This clonotype was observed at least ten times. The V gene is TRBV5-1, the J gene TRBJ1-6; unclear D gene. Looked up from germline, CDR1 is SGHRS and CDR2 is YFSETQ. Trimming took off 3 bases at V and 7 bases at J, with 14 bases between the two ends. The CDR3 is made up of 15 amino acids. Here the CDR3 DNA reads TGCGCCAGCAGCTCATCGCAAGACCCCAATTCACCCCTCCACTTT. Residues: CASSSSQDPNSPLHF.

This clonotype has a count of ten or more. The chain uses TRBV7-2 and TRBJ2-3; no clear D gene. The CDR3 is made up of 15 amino acids. Trimming removed 5 bases from V and 0 bases from J, with 12 bases in between. Germline V gene data show CDR1 as SGHTA and CDR2 as FQGNSA. This CDR3 is CASSPFAASTDTQYF. CDR3 sequence (DNA): TGTGCCAGCAGCCCCTTTGCAGCCAGCACAGATACGCAGTATTTT.

This clonotype was observed many times. The chain combines TRBV20-1 with TRBJ2-1, with D uncertain. V was cut by 3 bases and J by 7 bases, with 10 bases left in between. This CDR3 is built from 12 residues. In germline, CDR1 is DFQATT, CDR2 SNEGSKA (reference sequence). CDR3 DNA: TGCAGTGCTAGGGATCAGCAGAATGAGCAGTTCTTC. It yields the protein CSARDQQNEQFF.

This clonotype was counted many times. V and J are TRBV29-1 and TRBJ1-4; the D is unclear. Germline V gene lookup returns CDR1 SQVTM and CDR2 ANQGSEA. Trimming cost V 4 bases and J 12 bases, with 15 bases left between them. The CDR3 has 12 amino acids. Here the CDR3 reads CSVARGFGELFF. CDR3 sequence (DNA): TGCAGCGTTGCTCGAGGGTTTGGAGAACTGTTTTTT.

This clonotype occurred a few times. Just one base apart from a much larger clone, this may be a read error. The rearrangement uses TRBV3-1 and TRBJ2-3, with D perhaps TRBD1 or TRBD2 (5 bases each). CDR3 length: 16 residues. CDR1 and CDR2 (germline): LGHDT, YNNKEL (reference sequence). The CDR3 loop reads CASSKERSPGADTQYF. The DNA of the CDR3 is TGTGCCAGCAGCAAAGAGCGGTCTCCCGGGGCGGATACGCAGTATTTT.

This clonotype was seen ten or more times. J is TRBJ2-3 and V is TRBV5-6, with 10 bases fitting TRBD1. The V segment lost 4 bases and the J segment 5 bases; nucleotides outside the gene matches: 10. Germline CDR1 SGHDT, CDR2 YYEEEE. The CDR3 is 16 residues long. CDR3 loop: CASSPSFDRGQDTQYF. For the CDR3, the DNA is TGTGCCAGCAGCCCCTCCTTTGACAGGGGGCAAGATACGCAGTATTTT.

Points on this clonotype: A read error may be the cause here, since a much bigger clone is one base away. The chain couples TRBV12-3 or TRBV12-4 to TRBJ1-3; D is uncertain. V gave up 6 bases and J gave up 4 bases, with 13 bases separating them. This CDR3 is 14 amino acids long. CDR3 sequence: CASRPRVTGNTIYF. CDR3 in DNA: TGTGCCAGCAGGCCGCGGGTCACGGGAAACACCATATATTTT.

This clonotype came up many times. V is TRBV2 and J is TRBJ1-4, with D unclear. The ends were cut back, 0 bases at V and 7 bases at J, with 9 bases in the middle. Looked up from germline, CDR1 is SNHLY and CDR2 is FYNNEI. The CDR3 is 14 residues long. CDR3 sequence: CASSEAMDGEKLFF. As DNA, the CDR3 is TGTGCCAGCAGTGAAGCCATGGACGGTGAAAAACTGTTTTTT.

This clonotype was detected ten times or more. The rearrangement joins TRBV11-2 to TRBJ2-3; D ambiguous. The CDR3 extends over 10 amino acids. CDR1 is SGHAT, CDR2 FQNNGV, per germline. The V and J ends lost 7 bases and 4 bases respectively, with 3 bases between them. This CDR3 is CASNPDTQYF. As DNA, the CDR3 is TGTGCCAGCAACCCAGATACGCAGTATTTT.

Ten or more counts support this clonotype. This chain links TRBV7-2 with TRBJ1-5, with TRBD1 matching 7 bases. Per germline, CDR1 SGHTA and CDR2 FQGNSA. The CDR3 is 13 amino acids. V shed 5 bases and J 15 bases; nucleotides not matched to a gene: 13. The CDR3 bases are TGTGCCAGCAGCCGGACAGGCTTTGAAGTCAGGCATTTT. It codes for CASSRTGFEVRHF.

This clonotype appeared many times. The CDR3 loop reads CASSSPGLEFEQYF. The CDR3 DNA reads as TGTGCCAGCAGCTCACCGGGACTAGAATTCGAGCAGTACTTC. The chain links TRBV7-9 to TRBJ2-7, with 8 bases that match TRBD2. The V and J ends lost 4 bases and 6 bases, in that order; junction bases with no gene match: 8. Per germline, CDR1 SEHNR and CDR2 FQNEAQ (reference sequence). The CDR3 covers 14 residues.

This clonotype was observed at least ten times. The gene calls are TRBV24-1 and TRBJ1-5; D uncertain. The V end lost 4 bases, the J end lost 0 bases, and 9 bases lay between the germline ends. The CDR3 extends over 15 amino acids. Per germline, CDR1 KGHDR and CDR2 SFDVKD. CDR3 sequence: CATSEGTTSNQPQHF. The CDR3 DNA reads as TGTGCCACCAGTGAGGGCACAACTAGCAATCAGCCCCAGCATTTT.

This clonotype was counted ten times or more. This chain joins TRBV21-1 and TRBJ1-3. TRBV21-1 is a pseudogene locus. The CDR3 is 16 amino acids. The DNA for the CDR3 is TGTGCCAGCACCTTAACCGACGGTCGCTCTGGAAACACCATATATTTT. It specifies CASTLTDGRSGNTIYF.

In this sample, this clonotype turned up many times. The chain has TRBV6-6 and TRBJ1-1, with D uncertain. V lost 2 bases to trimming and J lost 7 bases, with 8 bases between them. This CDR3 region has 12 residues. Germline CDR1 and CDR2: MNHNY and SVGAGI (reference sequence). CDR3 bases: TGTGCCAGCAGTTACATGGGTATTGAAGCTTTCTTT. It yields the protein CASSYMGIEAFF.

This clonotype was seen repeatedly, ten times or more. V is TRBV7-2 and J is TRBJ2-1, with 14 bases matching TRBD2. The germline CDR1 and CDR2 sequences are SGHTA and FQGNSA. The CDR3 covers 14 residues. Trimming removed 4 bases from V and 12 bases from J; junction bases left unmatched: 5. Written as DNA, the CDR3 is TGTGCCAGCAGCTATGGAGGGACTAGCGGGGGGCAGTTCTTC. Amino acids: CASSYGGTSGGQFF. Using reference TRBV7-2 and TRBJ2-1 for the parts outside the CDR3, the full variable domain is GAGVSQSPSNKVTEKGKDVELRCDPISGHTALYWYRQSLGQGLEFLIYFQGNSAPDKSGLPSDRFSAERTGGSVSTLTIQRTQQEDSAVYLCASSYGGTSGGQFFGPGTRLTVL.

This clonotype was counted ten times or more. The J gene is TRBJ1-2, the V gene TRBV6-5; 7 positions match TRBD1. The CDR3 consists of 15 residues. Germline lookup yields CDR1 MNHEY and CDR2 SVGAGI. Unmatched junction bases numbered 9, after V lost 6 bases and J lost 2 bases. The CDR3 loop reads CASRPGTESNYGYTF. CDR3 nucleotide sequence: TGTGCCAGCAGGCCCGGGACAGAAAGCAACTATGGCTACACCTTC.